This TCR beta chain emerged from a study of T-cell memory formation after mild COVID-19. This clonotype was observed a few times. Via MiXCR, TCRdb re-called the 5' RACE reads, giving one row per CDR3 protein. The sample consists of hundreds of thousands of distinct CDR3 sequences, about a sixth of them appearing once. The germline gives CDR1 SGHAT, CDR2 FQNNGV. This CDR3 contains 13 residues. With 2 bases removed from V and 10 bases from J, the gap between germline ends came to 14 bases. Sequencing was performed on PBMCs or a T cell subset sorted from them (not recorded which). This TCR was sampled from a man between 18 and 29 years old who had mild COVID-19 (a few samples of this study predate the infection). Cell type and time point are not known. V and J are TRBV11-2 and TRBJ1-1; D uncertain. The CDR3 DNA is TGTGCCAGCAGCTTATCCCTTCAACGGGCAGCTTTCTTT. Translated, it gives CASSLSLQRAAFF.